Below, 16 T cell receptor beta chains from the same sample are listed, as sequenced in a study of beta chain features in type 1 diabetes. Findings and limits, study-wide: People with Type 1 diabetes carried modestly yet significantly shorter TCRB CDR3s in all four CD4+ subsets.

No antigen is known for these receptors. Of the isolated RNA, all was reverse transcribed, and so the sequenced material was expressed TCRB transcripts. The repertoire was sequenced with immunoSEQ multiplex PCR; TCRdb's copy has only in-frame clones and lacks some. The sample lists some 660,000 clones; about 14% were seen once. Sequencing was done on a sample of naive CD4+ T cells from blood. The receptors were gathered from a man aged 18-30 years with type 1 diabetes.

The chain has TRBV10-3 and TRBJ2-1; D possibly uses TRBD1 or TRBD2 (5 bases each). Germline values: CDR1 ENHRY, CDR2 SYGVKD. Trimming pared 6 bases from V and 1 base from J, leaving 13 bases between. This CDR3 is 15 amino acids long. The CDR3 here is CAISTGTASYNEQFF. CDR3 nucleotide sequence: TGTGCCATCAGCACCGGGACGGCATCCTACAATGAGCAGTTCTTC.

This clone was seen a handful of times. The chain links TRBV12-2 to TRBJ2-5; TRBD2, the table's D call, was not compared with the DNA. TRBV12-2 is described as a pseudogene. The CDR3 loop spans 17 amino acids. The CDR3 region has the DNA TGTGCAAGTCGCTTAGAGAGACTAGCGGGGGGACAAGAGACCCAGTACTTC. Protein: CASRLERLAGGQETQYF.

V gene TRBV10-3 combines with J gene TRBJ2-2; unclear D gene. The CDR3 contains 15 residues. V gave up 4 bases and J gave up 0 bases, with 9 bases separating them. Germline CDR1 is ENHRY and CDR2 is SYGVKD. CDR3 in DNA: TGTGCCATCAGTGGTTCGTCGGCGAACACCGGGGAGCTGTTTTTT. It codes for CAISGSSANTGELFF.

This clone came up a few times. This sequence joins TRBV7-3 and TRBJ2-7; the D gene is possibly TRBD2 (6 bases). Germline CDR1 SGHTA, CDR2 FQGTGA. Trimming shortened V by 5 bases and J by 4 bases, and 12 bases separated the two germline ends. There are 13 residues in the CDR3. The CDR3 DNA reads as TGTGCCAGCAGCCCCGGGGACTCATACGAGCAGTACTTC. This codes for CASSPGDSYEQYF.

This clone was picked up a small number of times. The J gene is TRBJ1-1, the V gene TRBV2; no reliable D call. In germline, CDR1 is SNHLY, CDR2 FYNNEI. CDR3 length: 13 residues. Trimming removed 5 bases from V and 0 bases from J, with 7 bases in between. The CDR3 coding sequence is TGTGCCAGCAGTCGTGATCTGAACACTGAAGCTTTCTTT. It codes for CASSRDLNTEAFF.

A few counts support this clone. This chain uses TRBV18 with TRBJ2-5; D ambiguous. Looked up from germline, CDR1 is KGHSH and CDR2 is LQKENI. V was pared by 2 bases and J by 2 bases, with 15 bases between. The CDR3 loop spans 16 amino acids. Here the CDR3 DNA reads TGTGCCAGCTCACCATTTCCTGAAAATTCACAAGAGACCCAGTACTTC. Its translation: CASSPFPENSQETQYF.

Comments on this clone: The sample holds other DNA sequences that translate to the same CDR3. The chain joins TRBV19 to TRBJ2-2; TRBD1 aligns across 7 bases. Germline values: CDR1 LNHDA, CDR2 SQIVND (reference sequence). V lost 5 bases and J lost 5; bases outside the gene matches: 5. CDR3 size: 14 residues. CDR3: CASSGTANTGELFF. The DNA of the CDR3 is TGTGCCAGTAGTGGGACAGCTAATACCGGGGAGCTGTTTTTT.

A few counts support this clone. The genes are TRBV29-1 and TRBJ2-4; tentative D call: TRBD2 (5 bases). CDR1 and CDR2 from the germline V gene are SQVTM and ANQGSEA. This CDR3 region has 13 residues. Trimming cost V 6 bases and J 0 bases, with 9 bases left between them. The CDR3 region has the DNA TGCAGCGTGGGAGACTTAGCCAAAAACATTCAGTACTTC. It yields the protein CSVGDLAKNIQYF. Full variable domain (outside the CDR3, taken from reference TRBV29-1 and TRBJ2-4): SAVISQKPSRDICQRGTSLTIQCQVDSQVTMMFWYRQQPGQSLTLIATANQGSEATYESGFVIDKFPISRPNLTFSTLTVSNMSPEDSSIYLCSVGDLAKNIQYFGAGTRLSVL.

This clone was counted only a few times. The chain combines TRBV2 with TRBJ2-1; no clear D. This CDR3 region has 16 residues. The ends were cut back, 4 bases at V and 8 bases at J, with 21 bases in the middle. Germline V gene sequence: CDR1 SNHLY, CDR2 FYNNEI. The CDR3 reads CASSARTPGAVDEQFF. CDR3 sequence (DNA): TGTGCCAGCAGTGCCCGAACACCCGGTGCAGTCGATGAGCAGTTCTTC.

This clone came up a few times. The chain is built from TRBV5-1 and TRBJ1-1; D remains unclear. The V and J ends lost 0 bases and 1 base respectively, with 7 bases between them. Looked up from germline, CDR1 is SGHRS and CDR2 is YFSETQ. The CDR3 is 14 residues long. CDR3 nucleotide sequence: TGCGCCAGCAGCTTGGTGCGGGGGAACACTGAAGCTTTCTTT. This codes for CASSLVRGNTEAFF. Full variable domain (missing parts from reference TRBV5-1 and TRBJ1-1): KAGVTQTPRYLIKTRGQQVTLSCSPISGHRSVSWYQQTPGQGLQFLFEYFSETQRNKGNFPGRFSGRQFSNSRSEMNVSTLELGDSALYLCASSLVRGNTEAFFGQGTRLTVV.

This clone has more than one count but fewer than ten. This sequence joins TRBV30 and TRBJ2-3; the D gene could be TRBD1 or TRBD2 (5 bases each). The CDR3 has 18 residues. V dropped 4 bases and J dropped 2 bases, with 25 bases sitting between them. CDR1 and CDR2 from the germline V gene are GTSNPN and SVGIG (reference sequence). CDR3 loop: CAWIGDLRGPTFTDTQYF. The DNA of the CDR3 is TGTGCCTGGATAGGGGATCTCCGGGGCCCAACCTTCACAGATACGCAGTATTTT. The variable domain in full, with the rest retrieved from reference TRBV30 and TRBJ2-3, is SQTIHQWPATLVQPVGSPLSLECTVEGTSNPNLYWYRQAAGRGLQLLFYSVGIGQISSEVPQNLSASRPQDRQFILSSKKLLLSDSGFYLCAWIGDLRGPTFTDTQYFGPGTRLTVL.

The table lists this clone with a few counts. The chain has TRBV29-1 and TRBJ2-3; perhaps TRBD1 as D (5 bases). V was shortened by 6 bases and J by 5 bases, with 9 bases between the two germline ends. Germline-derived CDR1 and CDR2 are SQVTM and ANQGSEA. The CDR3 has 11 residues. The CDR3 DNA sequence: TGCAGCGTGGCTCAGGGAGATACGCAGTATTTT. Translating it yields CSVAQGDTQYF.

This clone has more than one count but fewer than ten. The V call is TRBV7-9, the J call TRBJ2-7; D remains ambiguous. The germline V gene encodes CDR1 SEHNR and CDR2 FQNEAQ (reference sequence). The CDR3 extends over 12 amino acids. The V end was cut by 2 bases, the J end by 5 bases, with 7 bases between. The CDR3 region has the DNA TGTGCCAGCAGCTTATCTTTGAACGAGCAGTACTTC. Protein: CASSLSLNEQYF.

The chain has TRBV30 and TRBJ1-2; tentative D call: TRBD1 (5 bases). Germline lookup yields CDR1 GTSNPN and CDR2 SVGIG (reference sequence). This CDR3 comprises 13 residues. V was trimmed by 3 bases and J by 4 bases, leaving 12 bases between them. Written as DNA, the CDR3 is TGTGCCTGGAGCCGCTGGGACCTCTATGGCTACACCTTC. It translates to CAWSRWDLYGYTF. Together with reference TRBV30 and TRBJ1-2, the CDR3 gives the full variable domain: SQTIHQWPATLVQPVGSPLSLECTVEGTSNPNLYWYRQAAGRGLQLLFYSVGIGQISSEVPQNLSASRPQDRQFILSSKKLLLSDSGFYLCAWSRWDLYGYTFGSGTRLTVV.

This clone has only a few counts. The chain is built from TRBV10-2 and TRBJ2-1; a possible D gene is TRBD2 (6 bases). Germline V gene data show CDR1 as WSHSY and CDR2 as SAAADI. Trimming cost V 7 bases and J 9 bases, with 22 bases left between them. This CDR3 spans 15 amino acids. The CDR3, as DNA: TGCGCCAGCACCCCCTGGAGGGAGCCGGTCAGTGAGCAGTTCTTC. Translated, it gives CASTPWREPVSEQFF.

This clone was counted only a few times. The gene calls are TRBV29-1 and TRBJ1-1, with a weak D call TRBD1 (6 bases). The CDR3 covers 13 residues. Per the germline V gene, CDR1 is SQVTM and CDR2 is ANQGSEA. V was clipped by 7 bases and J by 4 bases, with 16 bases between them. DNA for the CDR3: TGCAGCGGCGAACAGGGAATCGGCACTGAAGCTTTCTTT. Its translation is CSGEQGIGTEAFF.